This TCR beta chain derives from a study of T cell changes during pregnancy in multiple sclerosis (dated by TCRdb to between 2018 and 2021). Concerning the study at large: The study looked at changes in the T cell repertoire across pregnancy in women with multiple sclerosis.

Of note for this clone: Its antigen target is currently unknown. Qualities for individual bases were not recorded, and no much larger clone is one base off.

The CDR3 runs 13 amino acids, cysteine and phenylalanine included. The sequence is cut down to CDR3 DNA, 39 bases in frame from base 1. Clipping removes 4 bases from V and 10 bases from J, with 7 as the unmatched junction base count. From a lookup of the germline V gene (reference sequence), CDR1 and CDR2 are SEHNR and FQNEAQ. Receptor amplification or capture employed the immunoSEQ multiplex PCR assay. This immuneACCESS table, as held by TCRdb, lists in-frame sequences with V and J called but not all clones. Of the missing ones, under half trace to an unresolved V gene in checked studies; the others have no known cause. The sample contains about 60,000 clones, roughly nine tenths of them found a single time. The ten largest clones represent roughly 0.76% of the sample.

This material consisted of CD4+ T cells from peripheral blood mononuclear cells, taken in the first trimester of pregnancy. The V and J genes are TRBV7-9 and TRBJ1-2; the junction holds 9 bases that match TRBD1. The clonotype comes from a female donor with multiple sclerosis, enrolled in a pregnancy study. The CDR3 region has the sequence CASSSGQGSHYTF. The nucleotide sequence is given as TGTGCCAGCAGCTCGGGACAGGGAAGTCACTACACCTTC.